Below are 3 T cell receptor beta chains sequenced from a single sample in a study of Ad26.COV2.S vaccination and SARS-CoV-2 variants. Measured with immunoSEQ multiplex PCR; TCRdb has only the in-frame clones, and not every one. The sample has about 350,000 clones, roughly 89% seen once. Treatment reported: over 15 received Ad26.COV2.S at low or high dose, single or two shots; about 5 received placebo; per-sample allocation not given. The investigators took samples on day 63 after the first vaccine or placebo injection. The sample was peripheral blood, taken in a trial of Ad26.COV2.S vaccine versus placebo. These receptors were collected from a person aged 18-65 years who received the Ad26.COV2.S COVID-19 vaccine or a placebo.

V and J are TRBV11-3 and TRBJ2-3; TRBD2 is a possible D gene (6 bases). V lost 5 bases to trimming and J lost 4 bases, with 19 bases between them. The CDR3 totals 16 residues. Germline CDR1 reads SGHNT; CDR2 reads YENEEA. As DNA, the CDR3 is TGTGCCAGCAGCCTAGGGCGGGGTTTAGGCGCAGATACGCAGTATTTT. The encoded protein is CASSLGRGLGADTQYF.

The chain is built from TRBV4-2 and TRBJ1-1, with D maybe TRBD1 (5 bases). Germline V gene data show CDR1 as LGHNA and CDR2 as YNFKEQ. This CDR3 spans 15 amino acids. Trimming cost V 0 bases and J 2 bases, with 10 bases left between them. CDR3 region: CASSQETASNTEAFF. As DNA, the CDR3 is TGTGCCAGCAGCCAAGAGACAGCAAGTAACACTGAAGCTTTCTTT.

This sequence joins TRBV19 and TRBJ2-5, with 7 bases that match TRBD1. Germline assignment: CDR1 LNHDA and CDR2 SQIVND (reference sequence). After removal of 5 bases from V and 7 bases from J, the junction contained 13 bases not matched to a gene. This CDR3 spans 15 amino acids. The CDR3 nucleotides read TGTGCCAGTAGTCTACAAAACAGGGGACGTGGGACCCAGTACTTC. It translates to CASSLQNRGRGTQYF. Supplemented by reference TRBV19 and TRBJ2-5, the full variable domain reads DGGITQSPKYLFRKEGQNVTLSCEQNLNHDAMYWYRQDPGQGLRLIYYSQIVNDFQKGDIAEGYSVSREKKESFPLTVTSAQKNPTAFYLCASSLQNRGRGTQYFGPGTRLLVL.